This TCR beta chain was found in a study of blood T cells in healthy people across ages. Study background: Roughly one uniquely barcoded beta molecule per two T cells was captured.

Between the trimmed V and J ends, which lost 3 bases and 2 bases, there was a span of 14 bases. This CDR3 comprises 15 residues. The germline V gene encodes CDR1 LGHNA and CDR2 YSLEER. A second PCR, run for roughly 7 to 11 cycles, used a sample-barcoded 5' primer plus a J-beta primer mix. TCRdb re-analysed the 5' RACE reads in MiXCR, keeping a single row per CDR3 protein. This table holds 790,000 or so distinct CDR3 sequences, 46% found once. The receptor was isolated from a man aged 80 or over in good health. The V and J genes are TRBV4-3 and TRBJ2-7; tentative D call: TRBD1 (5 bases). Material: blood. CDR3 sequence: CASSQFQGVAYEQYF. The CDR3, as DNA: TGCGCCAGCAGCCAGTTCCAAGGGGTAGCCTACGAGCAGTACTTC.